Included here is one T cell receptor beta chain sequence, with context. The antigen it recognizes is unknown. No qualities accompany the bases; no much larger clone lies one base away. The immunoSEQ Assay, a bias-controlled multiplex PCR, was used to amplify TCRbeta CDR3 regions from genomic DNA. In the source study's methods: Within the assay, amplification of reference gene primers was used to estimate how many nucleated cells each sample contained. Sequence reads were collapsed and filtered to measure the absolute abundance of every unique TCRbeta CDR3 rearrangement. For each sample, productive Simpson clonality was calculated by taking the square root of Simpson's diversity index across productive rearrangements. This is the immuneACCESS table as TCRdb keeps it, with only in-frame sequences that have V and J called. A part of the clones is gone; compared with another copy, unresolved V genes explain less than half, and the rest is unexplained. V and J calls and clone size are as listed in that table; D and trimming were resolved from the DNA. For this sample there are fewer than 250,000 clones; 84% appear just once. In total, the top ten clones hold 15% to 20% of the sample.

Whole blood was collected in K2EDTA tubes by collaborating institutions according to the institutions' own protocols. Collaborator samples were shipped for TCRbeta analysis as frozen whole blood, isolated PBMCs, or DNA extracted from either sample type. These data come from a study of blood T cell repertoires in COVID-19 (dated by TCRdb to between 2020 and 2021). With regard to the full study: Samples from collaborators originated in the United States, Italy and Spain and spanned both the acute and convalescent phases of COVID-19. The dataset comprised deeply sampled blood TCRbeta repertoires from subjects exposed to, actively infected with, or recovered from COVID-19. The prospective study material was composed of cDNA or gDNA derived from T cells, B-cell-depleted T cells, or PBMCs. Sample metadata almost always included a de-identified subject ID, COVID-19 status, age in years and sex. The samples were drawn from the first 160 participants of the ongoing ImmuneRACE study and from 950 to 1,500 subjects provided by 6 global collaborators. Where available, HLA class I and class II types were obtained from metadata supplied by the sample provider rather than from assay-based typing. The repertoires were released in a freely available public database meant as a resource for research on the immune response to SARS-CoV-2. The full study reports these points: How much clinical and demographic metadata was included differed by source and by participant, and the metadata was provided uncurated.

CDR1 and CDR2, per the germline V gene, are SGHRS and YFSETQ. Relative to germline, V is 1 base shorter and J is 4 bases shorter, with 27 bases between their ends. The cysteine opens and the phenylalanine closes a CDR3 of 19 amino acids. CDR3 DNA is the only sequence kept; it has 57 bases, read in frame from the first base. The sequencing input was peripheral blood. The chain is assembled from TRBV5-1 and TRBJ2-7; the best D guess is TRBD2, with 6 bases matching. The clonotype originates from a human donor in a cohort sampled during active COVID-19. The bases are TGCGCCAGCAGCTTGTCGAGTCAGGTAGGCACTCCGGAGGGGTACGAGCAGTACTTC. Its protein product is CASSLSSQVGTPEGYEQYF.